This TCR beta chain was recorded in a study of blood T cell repertoires in COVID-19. As for the study in general: Specimens from acute and convalescent COVID-19 originated in the United States, Italy and Spain. T cells, B-cell-depleted T cells, or PBMCs provided the cDNA or gDNA that served as material.

The CDR3 length is 16 residues. V was trimmed by 1 base and J by 2 bases, leaving 14 bases between them. Germline V lookup: CDR1 LNHNV, CDR2 YYDKDF (reference sequence). Study processing details: How many nucleated cells were present was estimated from reference gene primer amplification. Method: immunoSEQ multiplex PCR; TCRdb's copy keeps in-frame clones and lacks some. V and J calls plus clone size are reproduced from that table; the DNA served to infer D and trimming. The sample has about 120,000 clones, roughly four fifths seen once. The receptor comes from a human donor in a cohort sampled during active COVID-19. The chain carries TRBV15 and TRBJ1-1; D is unclear. Sequenced: peripheral blood. The CDR3 region has the DNA TGTGCCACCAGCAGAGCTATGGTAGCTACTAACACTGAAGCTTTCTTT. It yields the protein CATSRAMVATNTEAFF.